Below, 18 T cell receptor beta chains from the same sample are listed, as sequenced in a study of blood T cell repertoires in COVID-19. Assay used: immunoSEQ multiplex PCR; TCRdb lists only in-frame clones, some missing. The sample consists of a few hundred thousand clones, 65% to 85% of them appearing once. Sequenced material: peripheral blood. The receptors were gathered from a woman in her fifties or sixties with acute or convalescent COVID-19.

The chain joins TRBV5-4 to TRBJ1-1; 11 bases line up with TRBD1. The junction had 8 bases not matched to a gene; V was cut back by 4 bases and J by 6 bases. Germline lookup yields CDR1 SGHNT and CDR2 YYREEE (reference sequence). The CDR3 has 15 amino acids. The chain's CDR3 is CASSPAPGQGAEAFF. As DNA, the CDR3 is TGTGCCAGCAGCCCGGCGCCGGGACAGGGGGCTGAAGCTTTCTTT. Complete variable domain (other parts from reference TRBV5-4 and TRBJ1-1): ETGVTQSPTHLIKTRGQQVTLRCSSQSGHNTVSWYQQALGQGPQFIFQYYREEENGRGNFPPRFSGLQFPNYSSELNVNALELDDSALYLCASSPAPGQGAEAFFGQGTRLTVV.

The chain joins TRBV7-9 to TRBJ1-3, with D perhaps TRBD1 (6 bases). V was cut by 8 bases and J by 2 bases, with 19 bases left in between. The CDR3 runs 16 residues. CDR1 is SEHNR and CDR2 is FQNEAQ in the germline V gene (reference sequence). As DNA, the CDR3 is TGTGCCAGCGAATCCTTAAGGACAGCCGCTGGAAACACCATATATTTT. It specifies CASESLRTAAGNTIYF.

Concerning this clone itself: This specimen includes other DNA sequences encoding the same CDR3. J is TRBJ1-2 and V is TRBV30; D unclear. The length of the CDR3 is 12 residues. Germline V gene lookup returns CDR1 GTSNPN and CDR2 SVGIG (reference sequence). V was clipped by 3 bases and J by 2 bases, with 7 bases between them. The CDR3 nucleotides are TGTGCCTGGAGAACAGACAACTATGGCTACACCTTC. It is translated as CAWRTDNYGYTF.

The rearrangement links TRBV29-1 to TRBJ2-2; D is undetermined. The CDR3 covers 13 residues. Trimming pared 5 bases from V and 0 bases from J, leaving 7 bases between. Germline V gene lookup returns CDR1 SQVTM and CDR2 ANQGSEA. CDR3 DNA sequence: TGCAGCGTTCGACTCACGAACACCGGGGAGCTGTTTTTT. Amino acid sequence: CSVRLTNTGELFF.

There are a few counts of this clone. The chain couples TRBV6-6 to TRBJ1-3; D remains ambiguous. Trimming cost V 0 bases and J 2 bases, with 5 bases left between them. CDR3 length equals 14 residues. Germline V lookup: CDR1 MNHNY, CDR2 SVGAGI (reference sequence). This CDR3 is CASSYSTAGNTIYF. DNA for the CDR3: TGTGCCAGCAGTTACTCTACGGCTGGAAACACCATATATTTT.

The CDR3 reads CASSRLGEETQYF. CDR3 DNA: TGTGCCAGCAGCCGCCTGGGAGAAGAGACCCAGTACTTC. The J gene is TRBJ2-5, the V gene TRBV5-4, with D possibly matching TRBD2 (5 bases). V was clipped by 4 bases and J by 3 bases, with 10 bases between them. Germline values: CDR1 SGHNT, CDR2 YYREEE (reference sequence). CDR3 length: 13 residues.

The V gene is TRBV6-6, the J gene TRBJ2-5; D possibly corresponds to TRBD2 (5 bases). CDR1 MNHNY and CDR2 SVGAGI come from the germline V gene (reference sequence). Trimming took off 0 bases at V and 5 bases at J, with 13 bases between the two ends. CDR3 length: 15 residues. For the CDR3, the DNA is TGTGCCAGCAGTTACTCGGGGAGCCCGGAGGAGACCCAGTACTTC. Its protein product is CASSYSGSPEETQYF.

CDR3 sequence (DNA): TGTGCCAGCAGACAGGGGTACAATGAGCAGTTCTTC. Its translation: CASRQGYNEQFF. The gene calls are TRBV6-5 and TRBJ2-1; 7 positions agree with TRBD1. Germline values: CDR1 MNHEY, CDR2 SVGAGI. J was trimmed by 4 bases and V by 6 bases; bases with no gene match: 0. CDR3 length: 12 residues.

The chain employs TRBV20-1 and TRBJ2-2, with 9 bases lining up with TRBD1. The germline gives CDR1 DFQATT, CDR2 SNEGSKA (reference sequence). The CDR3 loop spans 13 amino acids. Losses at the gene ends were 3 bases for V and 7 bases for J; bases not matched to a gene: 3. The CDR3 bases are TGCAGTGCTAGTACAGGGGGCTACGGGGAGCTGTTTTTT. This translates into CSASTGGYGELFF.

The chain combines TRBV9 with TRBJ1-3; the D gene is possibly TRBD1 (5 bases). Per the germline V gene, CDR1 is SGDLS and CDR2 is YYNGEE. The V end was cut by 4 bases, the J end by 0 bases, with 14 bases between. The CDR3 loop spans 16 amino acids. The CDR3 spells CASSSYRSLSGNTIYF. The DNA for the CDR3 is TGTGCCAGCAGCTCCTACAGGAGCCTCTCTGGAAACACCATATATTTT. Supplemented by reference TRBV9 and TRBJ1-3, the full variable domain reads DSGVTQTPKHLITATGQRVTLRCSPRSGDLSVYWYQQSLDQGLQFLIQYYNGEERAKGNILERFSAQQFPDLHSELNLSSLELGDSALYFCASSSYRSLSGNTIYFGEGSWLTVV.

The chain has TRBV29-1 and TRBJ2-3; a weak D match, TRBD1 (5 bases). Germline lookup yields CDR1 SQVTM and CDR2 ANQGSEA. V lost 3 bases, J lost 4 bases, and 8 bases lay in between. This CDR3 is 12 amino acids long. The DNA of the CDR3 is TGCAGCGTTGAGGGGCTGGCAGATACGCAGTATTTT. Protein product: CSVEGLADTQYF.

V usage is TRBV7-2 and J usage is TRBJ1-2, with 9 bases identical to TRBD1. Germline V gene lookup returns CDR1 SGHTA and CDR2 FQGNSA. With 1 base clipped from V and 3 bases from J, the junction kept 15 bases outside the gene matches. This CDR3 comprises 19 residues. The chain's CDR3 is CASSLGAKGQGLYYYGYTF. Here the CDR3 DNA reads TGTGCCAGCAGCTTAGGGGCGAAGGGACAGGGACTCTACTACTATGGCTACACCTTC. Using reference TRBV7-2 and TRBJ1-2 for the parts outside the CDR3, the full variable domain is GAGVSQSPSNKVTEKGKDVELRCDPISGHTALYWYRQSLGQGLEFLIYFQGNSAPDKSGLPSDRFSAERTGGSVSTLTIQRTQQEDSAVYLCASSLGAKGQGLYYYGYTFGSGTRLTVV.

The chain links TRBV5-1 to TRBJ1-4; 9 bases line up with TRBD1. The CDR3 length is 15 residues. CDR1 SGHRS and CDR2 YFSETQ come from the germline V gene. Trimming took 3 bases from V and 7 from J; bases not matched to a gene: 7. The CDR3 bases are TGCGCCAGCAGCTCGGGTACGGACAGGGGTGAAAAACTGTTTTTT. It encodes CASSSGTDRGEKLFF.

The rearrangement links TRBV5-4 to TRBJ1-2; D is unresolved. V lost 0 bases and J 2 bases, leaving 8 bases between the germline ends. Germline V CDR1 and CDR2: SGHNT, YYREEE (reference sequence). The CDR3 sequence is 14 residues long. In DNA form, the CDR3 reads TGTGCCAGCAGCTTGGTTTCGCAGAACTATGGCTACACCTTC. Translated, it gives CASSLVSQNYGYTF.

In its sample, this clone was seen once. This chain uses TRBV4-3 with TRBJ1-1, with TRBD1 identical over 7 bases. This CDR3 comprises 17 residues. V lost 0 bases and J lost 4; bases outside the gene matches: 11. Germline V gene sequence: CDR1 LGHNA, CDR2 YSLEER. This CDR3 reads CASSQERWDRLSTEAFF. CDR3 bases: TGCGCCAGCAGCCAAGAAAGGTGGGACAGACTATCCACTGAAGCTTTCTTT.

The chain uses TRBV4-3 and TRBJ2-1; 7 bases are a match to TRBD2. CDR3 length equals 13 residues. From germline, CDR1 is LGHNA and CDR2 YSLEER. V lost 0 bases, J lost 10 bases, and 3 bases stayed unmatched. CDR3 in amino acids: CASSQDREGEQFF. CDR3 coding DNA: TGCGCCAGCAGCCAAGATAGGGAGGGGGAGCAGTTCTTC.

The gene calls are TRBV25-1 and TRBJ2-1, with TRBD2 matching 11 bases. Germline CDR1 reads MGHDK; CDR2 reads SYGVNS. V was pared by 4 bases and J by 10 bases, with 3 bases of the junction left unmatched. The CDR3 is 13 residues long. CDR3 amino acids: CASSVLAGGEQFF. DNA of the CDR3: TGTGCCAGCAGTGTCCTAGCGGGAGGAGAGCAGTTCTTC. Variable domain in full (rest from reference TRBV25-1 and TRBJ2-1): EADIYQTPRYLVIGTGKKITLECSQTMGHDKMYWYQQDPGMELHLIHYSYGVNSTEKGDLSSESTVSRIRTEHFPLTLESARPSHTSQYLCASSVLAGGEQFFGPGTRLTVL.

This sequence joins TRBV4-3 and TRBJ2-2; TRBD2 matches 7 bases. The CDR3 sequence is 15 residues long. After removal of 3 bases from V and 1 base from J, the junction contained 2 bases not matched to a gene. The V gene's germline CDR1 is LGHNA and CDR2 YSLEER. CDR3 bases: TGCGCCAGCAGCCAGGCTAGCGGGAACACCGGGGAGCTGTTTTTT. It codes for CASSQASGNTGELFF.